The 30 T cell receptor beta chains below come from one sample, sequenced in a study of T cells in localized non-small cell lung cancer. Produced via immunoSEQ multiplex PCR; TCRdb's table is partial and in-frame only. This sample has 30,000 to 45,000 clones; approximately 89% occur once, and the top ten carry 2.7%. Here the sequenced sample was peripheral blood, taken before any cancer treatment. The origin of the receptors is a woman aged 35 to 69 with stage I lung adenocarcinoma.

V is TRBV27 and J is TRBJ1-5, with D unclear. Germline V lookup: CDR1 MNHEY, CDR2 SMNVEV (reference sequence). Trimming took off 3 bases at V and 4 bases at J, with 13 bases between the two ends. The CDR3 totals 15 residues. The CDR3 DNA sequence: TGTGCCAGCAGTTTCGTTGCAGGAGAAAATCAGCCCCAGCATTTT. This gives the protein CASSFVAGENQPQHF.

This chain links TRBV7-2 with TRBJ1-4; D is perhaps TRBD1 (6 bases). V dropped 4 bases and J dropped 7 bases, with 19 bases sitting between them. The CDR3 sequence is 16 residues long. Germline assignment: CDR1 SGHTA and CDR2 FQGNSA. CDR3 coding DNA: TGTGCCAGCAGCTCGGGACAACTAAAACCTGTTGAAAAACTGTTTTTT. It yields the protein CASSSGQLKPVEKLFF. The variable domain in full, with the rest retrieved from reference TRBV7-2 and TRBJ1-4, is GAGVSQSPSNKVTEKGKDVELRCDPISGHTALYWYRQSLGQGLEFLIYFQGNSAPDKSGLPSDRFSAERTGGSVSTLTIQRTQQEDSAVYLCASSSGQLKPVEKLFFGSGTQLSVL.

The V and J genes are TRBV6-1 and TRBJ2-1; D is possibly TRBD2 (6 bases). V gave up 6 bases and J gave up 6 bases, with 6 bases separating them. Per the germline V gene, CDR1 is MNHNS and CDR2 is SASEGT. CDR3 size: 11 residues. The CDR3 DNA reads TGTGCCAGCAGGACTAGCAATGAGCAGTTCTTC. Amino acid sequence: CASRTSNEQFF.

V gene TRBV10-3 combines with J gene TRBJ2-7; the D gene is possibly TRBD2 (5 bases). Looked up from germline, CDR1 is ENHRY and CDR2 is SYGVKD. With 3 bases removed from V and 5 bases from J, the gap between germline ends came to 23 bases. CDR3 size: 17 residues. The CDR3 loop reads CAISESPGVGGKDEQYF. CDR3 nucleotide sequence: TGTGCCATCAGTGAATCCCCAGGCGTCGGAGGTAAGGACGAGCAGTACTTC.

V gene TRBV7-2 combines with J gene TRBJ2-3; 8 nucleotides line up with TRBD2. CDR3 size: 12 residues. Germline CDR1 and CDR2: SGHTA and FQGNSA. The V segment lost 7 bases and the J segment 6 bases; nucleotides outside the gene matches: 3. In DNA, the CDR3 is TGTGCCAGCACCCCGGGGGGGGATACGCAGTATTTT. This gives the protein CASTPGGDTQYF. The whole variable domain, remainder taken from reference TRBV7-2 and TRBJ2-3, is GAGVSQSPSNKVTEKGKDVELRCDPISGHTALYWYRQSLGQGLEFLIYFQGNSAPDKSGLPSDRFSAERTGGSVSTLTIQRTQQEDSAVYLCASTPGGDTQYFGPGTRLTVL.

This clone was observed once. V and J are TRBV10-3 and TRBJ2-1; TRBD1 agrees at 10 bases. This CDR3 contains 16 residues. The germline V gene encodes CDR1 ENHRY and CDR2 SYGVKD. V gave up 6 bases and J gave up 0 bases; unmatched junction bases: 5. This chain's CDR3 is CAIRGQGHPSYNEQFF. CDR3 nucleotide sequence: TGTGCCATCAGGGGACAGGGGCACCCCTCCTACAATGAGCAGTTCTTC.

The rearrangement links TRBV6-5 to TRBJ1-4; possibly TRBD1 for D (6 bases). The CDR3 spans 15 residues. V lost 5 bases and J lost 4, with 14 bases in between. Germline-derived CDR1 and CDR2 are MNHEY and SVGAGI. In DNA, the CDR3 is TGTGCCAGCAGTCAGACCCAGGGGTTTAATGAAAAACTGTTTTTT. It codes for CASSQTQGFNEKLFF.

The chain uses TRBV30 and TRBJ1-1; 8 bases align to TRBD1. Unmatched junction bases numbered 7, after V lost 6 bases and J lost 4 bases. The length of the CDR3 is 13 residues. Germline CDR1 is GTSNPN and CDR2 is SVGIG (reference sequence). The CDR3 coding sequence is TGTGCCTGCCTTGGGACAGGATTCACTGAAGCTTTCTTT. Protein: CACLGTGFTEAFF.

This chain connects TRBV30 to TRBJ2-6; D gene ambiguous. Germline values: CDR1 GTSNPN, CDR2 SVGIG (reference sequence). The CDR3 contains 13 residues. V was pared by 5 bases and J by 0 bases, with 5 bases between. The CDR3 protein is CAWEVSGANVLTF. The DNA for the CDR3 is TGTGCCTGGGAGGTCTCTGGGGCCAACGTCCTGACTTTC.

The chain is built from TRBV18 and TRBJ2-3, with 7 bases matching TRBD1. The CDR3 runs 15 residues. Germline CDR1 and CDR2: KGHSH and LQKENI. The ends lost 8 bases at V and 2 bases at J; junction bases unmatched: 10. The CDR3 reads CASTVGTVYTDTQYF. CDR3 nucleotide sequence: TGTGCCAGCACAGTCGGGACAGTATACACAGATACGCAGTATTTT.

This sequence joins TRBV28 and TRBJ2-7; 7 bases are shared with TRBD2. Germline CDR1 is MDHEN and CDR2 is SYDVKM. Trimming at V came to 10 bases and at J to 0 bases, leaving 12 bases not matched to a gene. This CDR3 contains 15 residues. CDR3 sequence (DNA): TGTGCCACCTCGAGCCCGGGACTACCCTCCTACGAGCAGTACTTC. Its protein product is CATSSPGLPSYEQYF. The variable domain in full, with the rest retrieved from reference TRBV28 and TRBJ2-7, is DVKVTQSSRYLVKRTGEKVFLECVQDMDHENMFWYRQDPGLGLRLIYFSYDVKMKEKGDIPEGYSVSREKKERFSLILESASTNQTSMYLCATSSPGLPSYEQYFGPGTRLTVT.

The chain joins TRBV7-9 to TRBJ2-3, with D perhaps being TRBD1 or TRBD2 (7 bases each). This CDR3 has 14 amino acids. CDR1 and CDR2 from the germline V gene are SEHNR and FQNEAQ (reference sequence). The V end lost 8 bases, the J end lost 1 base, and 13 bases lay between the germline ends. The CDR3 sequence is CASLRGGGTDTQYF. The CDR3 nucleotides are TGTGCCAGCCTCAGGGGGGGAGGCACAGATACGCAGTATTTT.

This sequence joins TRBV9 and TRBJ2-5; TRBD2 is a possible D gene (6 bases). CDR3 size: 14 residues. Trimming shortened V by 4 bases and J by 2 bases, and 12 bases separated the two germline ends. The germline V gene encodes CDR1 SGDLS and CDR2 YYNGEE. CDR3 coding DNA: TGTGCCAGCAGCCGCGACGGGACTCAAGAGACCCAGTACTTC. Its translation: CASSRDGTQETQYF.

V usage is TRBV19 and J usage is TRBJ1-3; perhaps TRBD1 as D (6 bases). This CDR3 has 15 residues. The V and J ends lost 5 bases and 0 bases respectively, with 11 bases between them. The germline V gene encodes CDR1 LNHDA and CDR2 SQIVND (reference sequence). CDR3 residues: CASSARDISGNTIYF. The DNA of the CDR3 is TGTGCCAGTAGTGCTCGGGACATCTCTGGAAACACCATATATTTT.

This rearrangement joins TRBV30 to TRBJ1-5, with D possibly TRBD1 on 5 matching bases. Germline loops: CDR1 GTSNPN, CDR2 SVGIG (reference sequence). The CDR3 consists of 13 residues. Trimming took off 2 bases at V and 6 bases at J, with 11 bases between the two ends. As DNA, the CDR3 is TGTGCCTGGAGTCGCGAGGACACTCAGCCCCAGCATTTT. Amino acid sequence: CAWSREDTQPQHF.

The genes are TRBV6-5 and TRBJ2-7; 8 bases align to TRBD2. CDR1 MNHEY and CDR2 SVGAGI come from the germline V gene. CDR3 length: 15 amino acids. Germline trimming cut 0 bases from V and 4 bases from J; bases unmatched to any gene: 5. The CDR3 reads CASSYSLAGGYEQYF. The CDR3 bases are TGTGCCAGCAGTTACTCTCTGGCGGGAGGTTACGAGCAGTACTTC.

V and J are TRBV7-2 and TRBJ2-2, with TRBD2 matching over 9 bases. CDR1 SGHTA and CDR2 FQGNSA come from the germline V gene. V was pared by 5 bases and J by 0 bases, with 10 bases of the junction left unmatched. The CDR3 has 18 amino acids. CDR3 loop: CASSPRIAGAANTGELFF. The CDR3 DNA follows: TGTGCCAGCAGCCCTCGAATAGCGGGAGCCGCGAACACCGGGGAGCTGTTTTTT. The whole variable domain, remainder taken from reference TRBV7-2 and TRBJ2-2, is GAGVSQSPSNKVTEKGKDVELRCDPISGHTALYWYRQSLGQGLEFLIYFQGNSAPDKSGLPSDRFSAERTGGSVSTLTIQRTQQEDSAVYLCASSPRIAGAANTGELFFGEGSRLTVL.

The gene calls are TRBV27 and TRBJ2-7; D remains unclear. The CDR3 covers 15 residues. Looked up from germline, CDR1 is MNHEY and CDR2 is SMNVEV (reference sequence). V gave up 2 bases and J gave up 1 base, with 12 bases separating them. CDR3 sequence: CASSLGQPASYEQYF. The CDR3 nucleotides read TGTGCCAGCAGTTTAGGGCAGCCCGCGTCCTACGAGCAGTACTTC.

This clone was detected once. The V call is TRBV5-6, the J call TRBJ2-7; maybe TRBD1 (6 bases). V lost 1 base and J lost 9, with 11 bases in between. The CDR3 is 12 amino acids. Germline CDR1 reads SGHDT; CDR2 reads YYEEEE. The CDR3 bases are TGTGCCAGCAGCTTGACAGGGACCCTGCAGTACTTC. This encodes CASSLTGTLQYF.

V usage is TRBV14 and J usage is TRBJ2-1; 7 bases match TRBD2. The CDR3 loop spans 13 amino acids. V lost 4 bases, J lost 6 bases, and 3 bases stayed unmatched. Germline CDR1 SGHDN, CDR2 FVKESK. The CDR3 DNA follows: TGTGCCAGCAGCCGCCTAGCGGTCAATGAGCAGTTCTTC. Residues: CASSRLAVNEQFF.

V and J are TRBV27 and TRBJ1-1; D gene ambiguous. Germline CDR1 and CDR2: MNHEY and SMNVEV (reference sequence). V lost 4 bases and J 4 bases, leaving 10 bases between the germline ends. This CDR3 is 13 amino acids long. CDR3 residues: CASSSLTSTEAFF. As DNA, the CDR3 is TGTGCCAGCAGTTCCCTTACCAGCACTGAAGCTTTCTTT.

The CDR3 DNA reads as TGTGCCAGCAGTTACCCCGAAGAGACCCAGTACTTC. It codes for CASSYPEETQYF. This chain joins TRBV7-9 and TRBJ2-5; no definite D call. Germline V CDR1 and CDR2: SEHNR, FQNEAQ (reference sequence). CDR3 length equals 12 residues. Trimming cost V 6 bases and J 3 bases, with 8 bases left between them.

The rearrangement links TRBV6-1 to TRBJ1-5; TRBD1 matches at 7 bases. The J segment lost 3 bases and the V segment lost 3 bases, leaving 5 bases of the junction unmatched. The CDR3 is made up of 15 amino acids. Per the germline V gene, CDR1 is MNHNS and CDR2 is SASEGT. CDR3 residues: CASSEYRGLNQPQHF. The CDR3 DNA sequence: TGTGCCAGCAGTGAGTACAGGGGTCTCAATCAGCCCCAGCATTTT.

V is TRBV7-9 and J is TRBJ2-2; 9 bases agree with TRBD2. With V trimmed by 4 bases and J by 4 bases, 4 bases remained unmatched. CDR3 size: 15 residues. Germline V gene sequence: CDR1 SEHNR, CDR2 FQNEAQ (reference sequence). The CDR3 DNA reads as TGTGCCAGCAGCTGGGGCGGGAGGGGCACCGGGGAGCTGTTTTTT. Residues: CASSWGGRGTGELFF. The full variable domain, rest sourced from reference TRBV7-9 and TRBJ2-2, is DTGVSQNPRHKITKRGQNVTFRCDPISEHNRLYWYRQTLGQGPEFLTYFQNEAQLEKSRLLSDRFSAERPKGSFSTLEIQRTEQGDSAMYLCASSWGGRGTGELFFGEGSRLTVL.

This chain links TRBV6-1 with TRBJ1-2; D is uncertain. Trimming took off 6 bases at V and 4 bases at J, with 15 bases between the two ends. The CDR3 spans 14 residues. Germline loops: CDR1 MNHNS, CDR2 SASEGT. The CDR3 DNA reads TGTGCCAGCAGGGCCGATGCCCTTTTCTATGGCTACACCTTC. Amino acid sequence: CASRADALFYGYTF.

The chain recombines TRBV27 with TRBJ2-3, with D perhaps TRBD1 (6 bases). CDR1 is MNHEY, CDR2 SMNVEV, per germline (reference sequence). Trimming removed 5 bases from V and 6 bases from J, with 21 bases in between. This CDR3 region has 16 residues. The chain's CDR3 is CASSLGTSPWEDTQYF. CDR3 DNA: TGTGCCAGCAGTCTCGGGACAAGTCCCTGGGAGGATACGCAGTATTTT.

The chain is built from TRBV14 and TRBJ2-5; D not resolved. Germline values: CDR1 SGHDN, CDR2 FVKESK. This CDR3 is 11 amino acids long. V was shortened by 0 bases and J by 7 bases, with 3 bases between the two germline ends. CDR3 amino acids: CASSQDGTQYF. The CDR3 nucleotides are TGTGCCAGCAGCCAAGATGGGACCCAGTACTTC.

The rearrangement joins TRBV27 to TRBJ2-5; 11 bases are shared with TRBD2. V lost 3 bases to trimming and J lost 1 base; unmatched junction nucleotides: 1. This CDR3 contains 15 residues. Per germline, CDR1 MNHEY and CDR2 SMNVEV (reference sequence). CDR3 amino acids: CASSLGLAVQETQYF. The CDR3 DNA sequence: TGTGCCAGCAGTTTGGGACTAGCGGTCCAAGAGACCCAGTACTTC.

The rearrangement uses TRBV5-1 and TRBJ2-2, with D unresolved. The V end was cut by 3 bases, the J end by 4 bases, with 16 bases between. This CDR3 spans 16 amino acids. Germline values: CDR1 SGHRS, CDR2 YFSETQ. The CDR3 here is CASSYAPSGSTGELFF. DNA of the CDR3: TGCGCCAGCAGCTACGCCCCTAGTGGAAGCACCGGGGAGCTGTTTTTT.

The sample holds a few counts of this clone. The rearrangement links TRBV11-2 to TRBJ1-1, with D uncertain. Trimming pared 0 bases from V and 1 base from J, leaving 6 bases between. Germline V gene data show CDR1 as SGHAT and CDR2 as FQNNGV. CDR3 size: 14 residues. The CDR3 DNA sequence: TGTGCCAGCAGCTTAGAGAGTGGGAACACTGAAGCTTTCTTT. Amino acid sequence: CASSLESGNTEAFF.